This T cell receptor beta chain was recorded in a study of blood T cell repertoires in COVID-19. The germline V gene encodes CDR1 GTSNPN and CDR2 SVGIG (reference sequence). The ends were cut back, 3 bases at V and 5 bases at J, with 13 bases in the middle. The CDR3 runs 14 residues. The method was immunoSEQ multiplex PCR; TCRdb's version includes in-frame clones alone and lacks a portion of them. The table includes approximately 210,000 clones, roughly 85% detected once. This receptor was taken from a young man who had recovered from COVID-19. Input material: peripheral blood. The chain is built from TRBV30 and TRBJ1-4; D might be TRBD1 (6 bases). CDR3 amino acids: CAWSQDSSNEKLFF. In DNA form, the CDR3 reads TGTGCCTGGAGCCAGGACAGTTCGAATGAAAAACTGTTTTTT.